This note documents a single TCR beta chain sequence. Its antigen remains unknown. This specimen comes from a study of shared clonotypes between healthy human individuals. TCRdb's copy holds only in-frame clones and misses some; the assay was immunoSEQ multiplex PCR. The table has roughly 95,000 clones, roughly 50% seen once. Germline V gene sequence: CDR1 SGHAT, CDR2 FQNNGV. CDR3 size: 17 residues. V was clipped by 2 bases and J by 0 bases, with 13 bases between them. Nashville, Tennessee was home to all donors, each a Caucasian adult. Study results and limitations: An anticipated effect of sequencing depth on clonotype sharing among donors was recognized.

Sequencing was carried out using PBMCs. The TCR was taken from a woman aged 40 to 55 in good health. Some clones in this sample may be carry-over from other donors' samples. This chain joins TRBV11-2 and TRBJ1-4; TRBD1 is a possible D gene (6 bases). CDR3 nucleotide sequence: TGTGCCAGCAGCTTAATCGGACAGCGCGCAACTAATGAAAAACTGTTTTTT. Translating gives CASSLIGQRATNEKLFF. The variable domain in full, completed from reference TRBV11-2 and TRBJ1-4, reads EAGVAQSPRYKIIEKRQSVAFWCNPISGHATLYWYQQILGQGPKLLIQFQNNGVVDDSQLPKDRFSAERLKGVDSTLKIQPAKLEDSAVYLCASSLIGQRATNEKLFFGSGTQLSVL.